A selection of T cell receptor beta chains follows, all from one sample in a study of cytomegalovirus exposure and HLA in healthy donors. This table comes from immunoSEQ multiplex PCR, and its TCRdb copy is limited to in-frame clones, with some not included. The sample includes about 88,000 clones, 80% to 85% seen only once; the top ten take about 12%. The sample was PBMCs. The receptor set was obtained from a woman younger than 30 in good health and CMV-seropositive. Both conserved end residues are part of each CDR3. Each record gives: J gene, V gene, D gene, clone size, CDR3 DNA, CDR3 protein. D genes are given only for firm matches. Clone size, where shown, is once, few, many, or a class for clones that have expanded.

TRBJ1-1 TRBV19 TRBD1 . TGTGCCAGTAGTGCCGTGGGGACAGGGAACACTGAAGCTTTCTTT CASSAVGTGNTEAFF
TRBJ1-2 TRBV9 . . TGTGCCAGCAGCCTGAGAGGGGGGGCGTTCTATGGCTACACCTTC CASSLRGGAFYGYTF
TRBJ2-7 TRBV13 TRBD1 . TGTGCCAGCAGCTCCAATTCTCGGACAGGGAGACGCTCCGAGCAGTACTTC CASSSNSRTGRRSEQYF
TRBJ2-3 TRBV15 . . TGTGCCACCAGCAAAACGAGAAATTCACCAGATACGCAGTATTTT CATSKTRNSPDTQYF
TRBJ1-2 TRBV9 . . TGTGCCAGCAGCGAACAGAGCCGGGGGGATTATGGCTACACCTTC CASSEQSRGDYGYTF
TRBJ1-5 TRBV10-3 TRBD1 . TGTGCCATCAGGGGGACAGGGGATGATCAGCCCCAGCATTTT CAIRGTGDDQPQHF
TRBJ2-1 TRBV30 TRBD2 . TGTGCCTGGAGTACGACCTTACCGGGACTAGCGGGTTACAATGAGCAGTTCTTC CAWSTTLPGLAGYNEQFF
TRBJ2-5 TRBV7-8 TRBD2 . TGTGCCAGCAGCCCCCCGGGACTAGCGGGGGGCCGGACCCAGTACTTC CASSPPGLAGGRTQYF
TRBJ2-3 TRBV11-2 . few TGTGCCAGCAGGACGATGAGAGGTACAGATACGCAGTATTTT CASRTMRGTDTQYF
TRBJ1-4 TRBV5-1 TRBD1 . TGCGCCAGCAGCTTGGACCCGGGACAGGGTCAAAAACTGTTTTTT CASSLDPGQGQKLFF
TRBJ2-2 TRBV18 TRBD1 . TGTGCCAGCTCACCTACCGGGACAGGGGGCATCACCGGGGAGCTGTTTTTT CASSPTGTGGITGELFF
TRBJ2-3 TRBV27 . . TGTGCCAGCAGGGGCTACAACACAGATACGCAGTATTTT CASRGYNTDTQYF
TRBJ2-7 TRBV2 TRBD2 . TGTGCCAGCAGTGAAGAGGATAGCGGGTCCTACGAGCAGTACTTC CASSEEDSGSYEQYF
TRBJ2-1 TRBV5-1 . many TGCGCCAGCAGCCCGAATGGTTTCGGCAATGAGCAGTTCTTC CASSPNGFGNEQFF
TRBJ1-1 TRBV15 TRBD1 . TGTGCCACCAGCAGGACAGGGGATGAAACTGAAGCTTTCTTT CATSRTGDETEAFF
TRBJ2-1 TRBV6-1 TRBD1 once TGTGCCAGCAGCGCAAACAGGGGCTCCAACAATGAGCAGTTCTTC CASSANRGSNNEQFF
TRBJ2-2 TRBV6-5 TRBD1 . TGTGCCAGCACCCGGACAGGGCCGAACACCGGGGAGCTGTTTTTT CASTRTGPNTGELFF
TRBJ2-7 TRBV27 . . TGTGCCAGCAGATCCGTGGGGGGACGAGGGGAGCAGTACTTC CASRSVGGRGEQYF
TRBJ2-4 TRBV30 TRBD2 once TGTGCCTGGACCGCCTTGGGGAGCGGGGGGCTAGTCGGCAAAAACATTCAGTACTTC CAWTALGSGGLVGKNIQYF
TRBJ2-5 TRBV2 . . TGTGCCAGCAGTGCCGGGCTAGCGAAAGAGACCCAGTACTTC CASSAGLAKETQYF
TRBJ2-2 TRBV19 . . TGTGCCAGTAGTACTCAGGGTAGAGTGACCGGGGAGCTGTTTTTT CASSTQGRVTGELFF
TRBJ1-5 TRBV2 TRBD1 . TGTGCCAGCATGAGACAGGGAGGTGGCAATCAGCCCCAGCATTTT CASMRQGGGNQPQHF
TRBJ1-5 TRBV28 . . TGTGCCAGCAGCCGGAGACAGCCCCAGCATTTT CASSRRQPQHF
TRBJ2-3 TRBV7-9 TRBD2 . TGTGCCAGCAGCTTAGGGACTAGCGGGGAGGTGGATACGCAGTATTTT CASSLGTSGEVDTQYF